One sample yielded the 27 T cell receptor beta chains listed below, sequenced in a study of T cell changes during pregnancy in multiple sclerosis. Generated by immunoSEQ multiplex PCR, the TCRdb table keeps only in-frame clones and is missing some. This table has 35,000 to 55,000 clones, 85% to 95% appearing once. The sample comprised peripheral blood. The receptors originated from a female donor with multiple sclerosis, enrolled in a pregnancy study.

There are a few counts of this clone. The gene calls are TRBV2 and TRBJ2-2; 8 bases align to TRBD1. Germline CDR1 and CDR2: SNHLY and FYNNEI. The ends lost 7 bases at V and 3 bases at J; junction bases unmatched: 4. The CDR3 is 14 amino acids. CDR3 sequence: CASTGTGDTGELFF. CDR3 bases: TGTGCCAGCACGGGGACAGGCGACACCGGGGAGCTGTTTTTT.

The chain is built from TRBV9 and TRBJ1-2; D remains unclear. The germline V gene has CDR1 SGDLS and CDR2 YYNGEE. The length of the CDR3 is 12 residues. The germline V and J ends were trimmed by 8 bases and 1 base, with 9 bases remaining between them. The CDR3 loop is CASTMDNYGYTF. The CDR3 nucleotides read TGTGCCAGTACCATGGATAACTATGGCTACACCTTC.

The rearrangement joins TRBV19 to TRBJ1-1; D is undetermined. The ends were cut back, 5 bases at V and 4 bases at J, with 8 bases in the middle. Germline V gives CDR1 LNHDA, CDR2 SQIVND (reference sequence). CDR3 length equals 12 residues. CDR3 loop: CASSAGGTEAFF. CDR3 nucleotide sequence: TGTGCCAGTAGTGCAGGCGGCACTGAAGCTTTCTTT.

The chain employs TRBV6-5 and TRBJ2-7; 10 bases fit TRBD1. There are 12 residues in the CDR3. V lost 8 bases and J lost 5; bases outside the gene matches: 3. CDR1 and CDR2 (germline): MNHEY, SVGAGI. CDR3 amino acids: CASRDRGHEQYF. The CDR3 region has the DNA TGTGCCAGCCGGGACAGGGGCCACGAGCAGTACTTC.

The V gene is TRBV29-1, the J gene TRBJ2-2; 8 bases map to TRBD2. The CDR3 loop spans 14 amino acids. V shed 2 bases, J shed 4 bases, and the junction held 3 bases outside the gene matches. Looked up from germline, CDR1 is SQVTM and CDR2 is ANQGSEA. The CDR3 here is CSVETGGGTGELFF. The CDR3 region has the DNA TGCAGCGTTGAAACGGGAGGGGGCACCGGGGAGCTGTTTTTT.

The J gene is TRBJ2-3, the V gene TRBV9; the D gene is possibly TRBD1 (6 bases). V was clipped by 5 bases and J by 4 bases, with 14 bases between them. The CDR3 has 14 amino acids. CDR1 and CDR2 from the germline V gene are SGDLS and YYNGEE. For the CDR3, the DNA is TGTGCCAGCAGTTACACAGGGTCAGCAGATACGCAGTATTTT. This codes for CASSYTGSADTQYF. Filled out from reference TRBV9 and TRBJ2-3, the complete variable domain reads DSGVTQTPKHLITATGQRVTLRCSPRSGDLSVYWYQQSLDQGLQFLIQYYNGEERAKGNILERFSAQQFPDLHSELNLSSLELGDSALYFCASSYTGSADTQYFGPGTRLTVL.

This clone was picked up one time. CDR3 sequence: CAITADRGAEAFF. DNA of the CDR3: TGTGCCATCACCGCCGACAGGGGCGCTGAAGCTTTCTTT. The chain couples TRBV10-3 to TRBJ1-1; 8 nucleotides line up with TRBD1. The CDR3 spans 13 residues. Germline CDR1 and CDR2: ENHRY and SYGVKD. Trimming removed 7 bases from V and 6 bases from J; junction bases left unmatched: 7.

The chain employs TRBV5-1 and TRBJ2-7; D could derive from TRBD1 or TRBD2 (5 bases each). Trimming removed 4 bases from V and 0 bases from J, with 14 bases in between. The CDR3 covers 15 residues. The germline gives CDR1 SGHRS, CDR2 YFSETQ. The CDR3 here is CASSTGTTNSYEQYF. In DNA form, the CDR3 reads TGCGCCAGCAGCACCGGGACGACGAACTCCTACGAGCAGTACTTC.

The V and J genes are TRBV7-9 and TRBJ2-7, with 7 nucleotides matching TRBD1. The CDR3 consists of 15 residues. The germline V gene encodes CDR1 SEHNR and CDR2 FQNEAQ (reference sequence). J gave up 5 bases and V 5 bases, and 12 bases lay outside the gene matches. CDR3 region: CASSPGPGTDDEQYF. The CDR3 DNA follows: TGTGCCAGCAGCCCAGGCCCCGGGACAGATGACGAGCAGTACTTC.

The chain employs TRBV5-1 and TRBJ1-1; tentative D call: TRBD1 (5 bases). The CDR3 is made up of 16 amino acids. Germline-derived CDR1 and CDR2 are SGHRS and YFSETQ. Trimming stripped 5 bases from V and 1 base from J, with 18 bases between. CDR3 amino acids: CASRVTGQGRNTEAFF. The CDR3 DNA is TGCGCCAGCAGAGTAACTGGCCAGGGTCGGAACACTGAAGCTTTCTTT.

The chain recombines TRBV7-2 with TRBJ2-1; D could derive from TRBD1 or TRBD2 (5 bases each). V lost 1 base and J 3 bases, leaving 13 bases between the germline ends. This CDR3 spans 16 amino acids. CDR1 SGHTA and CDR2 FQGNSA come from the germline V gene. CDR3: CASSLGGTSLYNEQFF. CDR3 nucleotide sequence: TGTGCCAGCAGCTTAGGGGGGACGAGCCTCTACAATGAGCAGTTCTTC.

The rearrangement links TRBV5-1 to TRBJ2-1, with D hard to call. The CDR3 extends over 12 amino acids. The germline V gene has CDR1 SGHRS and CDR2 YFSETQ. V was cut by 2 bases and J by 12 bases, with 12 bases left in between. The CDR3 sequence: CASSLPSDWQFF. CDR3 nucleotides: TGCGCCAGCAGCTTACCATCTGACTGGCAGTTCTTC.

This chain joins TRBV6-6 and TRBJ1-2, with TRBD1 matching 12 bases. V was clipped by 5 bases and J by 6 bases; unmatched bases: 7. CDR3 size: 15 residues. Germline lookup yields CDR1 MNHNY and CDR2 SVGAGI (reference sequence). The CDR3 is CASSGWGQGAHGYTF. In DNA, the CDR3 is TGTGCCAGCAGTGGATGGGGACAGGGGGCCCATGGCTACACCTTC.

This sequence joins TRBV7-2 and TRBJ2-1, with D tentatively TRBD2 (6 bases). The CDR3 runs 13 residues. V was shortened by 4 bases and J by 6 bases, with 10 bases between the two germline ends. Germline V CDR1 and CDR2: SGHTA, FQGNSA. CDR3 in DNA: TGTGCCAGCAGCTCGGGACTCATCAATGAGCAGTTCTTC. Encoded protein: CASSSGLINEQFF.

This clone has only a few counts. V and J are TRBV19 and TRBJ1-4, with D possibly matching TRBD1 (6 bases). In germline, CDR1 is LNHDA, CDR2 SQIVND (reference sequence). The V end was cut by 4 bases, the J end by 6 bases, with 15 bases between. The CDR3 spans 15 residues. CDR3 region: CASSSGGGTYEKLFF. As DNA, the CDR3 is TGTGCCAGTAGTAGCGGGGGCGGGACCTATGAAAAACTGTTTTTT.

The chain recombines TRBV29-1 with TRBJ2-1, with D perhaps matching TRBD1 or TRBD2 (5 bases each). The CDR3 has 10 residues. Trimming left V 7 bases short and J 8 bases short, with 9 bases between. Per germline, CDR1 SQVTM and CDR2 ANQGSEA. The CDR3 region has the DNA TGCAGCGCCGGGGACGATGAGCAGTTCTTC. It is translated as CSAGDDEQFF.

This clone was found a few times. The chain links TRBV29-1 to TRBJ2-7, with TRBD2 matching 7 bases. CDR1 SQVTM and CDR2 ANQGSEA come from the germline V gene. J was trimmed by 3 bases and V by 4 bases; bases with no gene match: 9. This CDR3 is 14 amino acids long. CDR3 in DNA: TGCAGCGTTGGGGATGCGGGAGAATTCTACGAGCAGTACTTC. Its translation is CSVGDAGEFYEQYF.

V usage is TRBV25-1 and J usage is TRBJ1-2, with D tentatively TRBD1 (5 bases). The CDR3 length is 13 residues. V lost 1 base and J lost 8, with 11 bases in between. Germline V gives CDR1 MGHDK, CDR2 SYGVNS. The CDR3: CASSEFGAQGYTF. For the CDR3, the DNA is TGTGCCAGCAGTGAATTTGGGGCTCAGGGCTACACCTTC.

The gene calls are TRBV2 and TRBJ2-1, with 8 bases that match TRBD2. This CDR3 region has 15 residues. Germline loops: CDR1 SNHLY, CDR2 FYNNEI. The J segment lost 0 bases and the V segment lost 10 bases, leaving 8 bases of the junction unmatched. CDR3 protein: CAITSGGSSYNEQFF. For the CDR3, the DNA is TGTGCCATAACTAGCGGAGGGAGCTCCTACAATGAGCAGTTCTTC.

The rearrangement joins TRBV19 to TRBJ1-1, with D perhaps matching TRBD1 (6 bases). CDR1 is LNHDA and CDR2 is SQIVND in the germline V gene (reference sequence). V gave up 5 bases and J gave up 10 bases, with 14 bases separating them. This CDR3 has 12 amino acids. In nucleotides, the CDR3 is TGTGCCAGTAGTGTTACAGGGAGTACAGCTTTCTTT. Its translation is CASSVTGSTAFF.

This clone was observed a few times. The genes are TRBV5-1 and TRBJ2-1; D is ambiguous. Per germline, CDR1 SGHRS and CDR2 YFSETQ. Trimming took off 1 base at V and 6 bases at J, with 5 bases between the two ends. The CDR3 spans 12 residues. The chain's CDR3 is CASSLTSNEQFF. In nucleotides, the CDR3 is TGCGCCAGCAGCTTGACTTCCAATGAGCAGTTCTTC.

The rearrangement links TRBV14 to TRBJ2-3, with D perhaps matching TRBD2 (6 bases). The CDR3 consists of 17 residues. Trimming removed 3 bases at V and 4 bases at J, with 20 bases between. From germline, CDR1 is SGHDN and CDR2 FVKESK. CDR3 region: CASSQVFSLAIPDTQYF. The CDR3 region has the DNA TGTGCCAGCAGCCAGGTTTTTTCTCTAGCGATCCCAGATACGCAGTATTTT.

The chain is built from TRBV7-2 and TRBJ1-4; D is ambiguous. The germline V gene encodes CDR1 SGHTA and CDR2 FQGNSA. V gave up 8 bases and J gave up 4 bases, with 11 bases separating them. This CDR3 region has 13 residues. Here the CDR3 reads CASRVPFNEKLFF. The CDR3 nucleotides read TGTGCCAGCCGGGTCCCGTTTAATGAAAAACTGTTTTTT.

The chain links TRBV4-3 to TRBJ1-4; D ambiguous. Trimming removed 1 base at V and 8 bases at J, with 11 bases between. Germline CDR1 reads LGHNA; CDR2 reads YSLEER. This CDR3 contains 14 residues. The chain's CDR3 is CASSQAGGEEKLFF. Written as DNA, the CDR3 is TGCGCCAGCAGCCAAGCGGGCGGGGAGGAAAAACTGTTTTTT.

Regarding this clone: A junction end diverges from the germline sequence, so it may reflect a read error. The chain has TRBV6-1 and TRBJ2-5, with 9 nucleotides matching TRBD2. The V gene's germline CDR1 is MNHNS and CDR2 SASEGT. The CDR3 is 14 residues long. The CDR3 region is CASSEPLSPSGIDF. The CDR3 DNA reads as TGTGCCAGCAGTGAACCTCTGAGCCCTAGCGGGATTGACTTC.

The chain employs TRBV30 and TRBJ2-2; 7 nucleotides line up with TRBD2. J lost 8 bases, V lost 2 bases, and 11 bases had no gene match. The germline CDR1 and CDR2 sequences are GTSNPN and SVGIG (reference sequence). The CDR3 is 15 amino acids. The CDR3 bases are TGTGCCTGGAGTATTGGAACGGGGAGGGAAGGGGAGCTGTTTTTT. Translating it yields CAWSIGTGREGELFF.

The CDR3, as DNA: TGTGCCAGCAGTAGGGGGGCGCTGGACGAGCAGTACTTC. This gives the protein CASSRGALDEQYF. The rearrangement joins TRBV2 to TRBJ2-7; D tentatively fits TRBD1 or TRBD2 (6 bases each). The CDR3 runs to 13 residues. CDR1 and CDR2 from the germline V gene are SNHLY and FYNNEI. V was shortened by 5 bases and J by 5 bases, with 13 bases between the two germline ends.